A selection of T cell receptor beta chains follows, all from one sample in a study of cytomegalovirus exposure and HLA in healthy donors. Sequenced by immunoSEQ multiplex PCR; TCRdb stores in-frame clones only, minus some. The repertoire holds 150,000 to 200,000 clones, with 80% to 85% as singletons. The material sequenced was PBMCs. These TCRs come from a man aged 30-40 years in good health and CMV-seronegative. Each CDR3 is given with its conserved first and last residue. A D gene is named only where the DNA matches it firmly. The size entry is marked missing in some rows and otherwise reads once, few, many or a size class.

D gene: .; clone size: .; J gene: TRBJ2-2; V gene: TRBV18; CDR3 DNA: TGTGCCAGCTCCCCCCTACCCGCAGGGATGAACACCGGGGAGCTGTTTTTT; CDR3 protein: CASSPLPAGMNTGELFF
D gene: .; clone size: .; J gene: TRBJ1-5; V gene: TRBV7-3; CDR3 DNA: TGTGCCAGCAGCTTATTCCCGAATCAGCCCCAGCATTTT; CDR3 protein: CASSLFPNQPQHF
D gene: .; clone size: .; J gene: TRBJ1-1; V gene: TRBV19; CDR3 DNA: TGTGCCAGTAGTATAAGGGAGTACACTGAAGCTTTCTTT; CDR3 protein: CASSIREYTEAFF
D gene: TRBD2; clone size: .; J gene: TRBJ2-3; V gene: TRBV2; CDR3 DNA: TGTGCCAGCACGAGGGACTACCCCACAGATACGCAGTATTTT; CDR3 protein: CASTRDYPTDTQYF
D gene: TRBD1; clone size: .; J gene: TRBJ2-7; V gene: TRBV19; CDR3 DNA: TGTGCCAGCGGACAGGGGGTCTACGAGCAGTACTTC; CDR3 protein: CASGQGVYEQYF
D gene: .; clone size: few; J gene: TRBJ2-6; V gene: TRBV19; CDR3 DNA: TGTGCCAGTAGTATCACAAGCGGACTTAACTCTGGGGCCAACGTCCTGACTTTC; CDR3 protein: CASSITSGLNSGANVLTF
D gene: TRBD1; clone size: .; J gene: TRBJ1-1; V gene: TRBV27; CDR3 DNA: TGTGCCAGCAGTGCGGGGACAGAGAAGCTGAACACTGAAGCTTTCTTT; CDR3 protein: CASSAGTEKLNTEAFF
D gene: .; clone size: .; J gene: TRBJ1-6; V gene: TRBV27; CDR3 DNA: TGTGCCAGCGGGTTCGGCGGTAATTCACCCCTCCACTTT; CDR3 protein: CASGFGGNSPLHF
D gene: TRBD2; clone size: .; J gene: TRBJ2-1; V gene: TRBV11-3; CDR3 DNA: TGTGCCAGCAGCTTAGAGGCGGGGGGCGATGAGCAGTTCTTC; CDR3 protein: CASSLEAGGDEQFF
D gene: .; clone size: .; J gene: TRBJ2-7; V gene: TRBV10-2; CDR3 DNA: TGCGCCAGCCAAAGAGGGGGCTACGAGCAGTACTTC; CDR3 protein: CASQRGGYEQYF
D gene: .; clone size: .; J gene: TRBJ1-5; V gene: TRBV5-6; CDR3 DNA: TGTGCCAGCAGCTTGGCGGGGACTCGAAGCAATCAGCCCCAGCATTTT; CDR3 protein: CASSLAGTRSNQPQHF
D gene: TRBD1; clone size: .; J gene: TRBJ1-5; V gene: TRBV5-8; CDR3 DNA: TGTGCCAGCAGCTTGTTGGGGACAGAATCTAGCAATCAGCCCCAGCATTTT; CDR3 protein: CASSLLGTESSNQPQHF
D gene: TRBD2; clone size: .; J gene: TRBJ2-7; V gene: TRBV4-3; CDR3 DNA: TGCGCCAGCAGCCAGGGACTAGCGGTTTACGAGCAGTACTTC; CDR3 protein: CASSQGLAVYEQYF
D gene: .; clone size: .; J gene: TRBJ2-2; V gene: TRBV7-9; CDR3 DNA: TGTGCCAGCAGCTTAGAAACCCATGTCGGCGGGGAGCTGTTTTTT; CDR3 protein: CASSLETHVGGELFF
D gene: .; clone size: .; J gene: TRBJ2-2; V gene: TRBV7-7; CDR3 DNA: TGTGCCAGCAGCTCGGTAGGGGTAACCGGGGAGCTGTTTTTT; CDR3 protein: CASSSVGVTGELFF
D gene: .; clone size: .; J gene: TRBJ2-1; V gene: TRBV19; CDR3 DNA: TGTGCCAGTAGTAAGACAGACTACAATGAGCAGTTCTTC; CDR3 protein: CASSKTDYNEQFF
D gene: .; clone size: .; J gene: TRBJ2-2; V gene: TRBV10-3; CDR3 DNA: TGTGCCATCAGTGAGTCCGGACAGACGAACACCGGGGAGCTGTTTTTT; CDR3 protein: CAISESGQTNTGELFF
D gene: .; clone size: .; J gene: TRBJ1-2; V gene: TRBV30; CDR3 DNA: TGTGCCTGGAGTGTTTACAGGAAGCTCTATGGCTACACCTTC; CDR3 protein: CAWSVYRKLYGYTF
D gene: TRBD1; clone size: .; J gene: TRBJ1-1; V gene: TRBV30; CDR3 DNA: TGTGTTACCAGGGGGCAGGTGAACACTGAAGCTTTCTTT; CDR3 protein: CVTRGQVNTEAFF
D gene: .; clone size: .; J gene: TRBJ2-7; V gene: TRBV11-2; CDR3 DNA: TGTGCCAGCAGCTTAATACTAGCCAAAACGTACGAGCAGTACTTC; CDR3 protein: CASSLILAKTYEQYF
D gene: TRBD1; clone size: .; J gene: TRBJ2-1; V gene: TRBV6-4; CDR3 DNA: TGTGCCAGCAGTACGGACAGGGGCTATGAGCAGTTCTTC; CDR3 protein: CASSTDRGYEQFF
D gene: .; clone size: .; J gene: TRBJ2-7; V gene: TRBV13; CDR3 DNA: TGTGCCAGCAGCTTAGGCCGGACAGCCCGCTACGAGCAGTACTTC; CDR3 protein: CASSLGRTARYEQYF
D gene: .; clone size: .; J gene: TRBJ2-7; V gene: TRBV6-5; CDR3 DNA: TGTGCCAGCAGTTACTTACAGGGGAGGTCCTCCTACGAGCAGTACTTC; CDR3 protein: CASSYLQGRSSYEQYF
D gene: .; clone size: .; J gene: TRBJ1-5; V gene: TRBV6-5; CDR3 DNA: TGTGCCAGCAGAGCACAGGGTTGGTATCAGCCCCAGCATTTT; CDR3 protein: CASRAQGWYQPQHF
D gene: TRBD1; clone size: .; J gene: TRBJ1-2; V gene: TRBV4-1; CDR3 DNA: TGCGCCAGCAGCCAAGATCGGGACAGGGGGGCCCACTACACCTTC; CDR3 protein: CASSQDRDRGAHYTF
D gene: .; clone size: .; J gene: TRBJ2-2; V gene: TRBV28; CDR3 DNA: TGTGCCAGCAGTCCGATAGGGGGGAACACCGGGGAGCTGTTTTTT; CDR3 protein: CASSPIGGNTGELFF
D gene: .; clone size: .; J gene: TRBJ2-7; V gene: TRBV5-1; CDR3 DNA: TGCGCCAGCAGCCCGGACACCCACTCCTACGAGCAGTACTTC; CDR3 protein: CASSPDTHSYEQYF
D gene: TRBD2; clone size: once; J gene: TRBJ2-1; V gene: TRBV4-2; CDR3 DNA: TGTGCCAGCAGCCCCGCAGCGGGAGGAGGCTTTGAGCAGTTCTTC; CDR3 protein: CASSPAAGGGFEQFF
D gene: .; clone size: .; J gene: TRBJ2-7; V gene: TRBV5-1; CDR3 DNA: TGCGCCAGCAGCCGGGAGTACGAGCAGTACTTC; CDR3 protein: CASSREYEQYF
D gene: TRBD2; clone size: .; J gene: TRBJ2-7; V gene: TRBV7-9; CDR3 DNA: TGTGCCAGCAGCTTGACTAGCGGGTCAATATACGAGCAGTACTTC; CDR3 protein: CASSLTSGSIYEQYF
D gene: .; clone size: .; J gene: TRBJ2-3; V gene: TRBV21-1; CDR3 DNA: TGTGCCAGCAGCCCCCTCGGTACTAGCGGAAATCAAGATACGCAGTATTTT; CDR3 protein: CASSPLGTSGNQDTQYF
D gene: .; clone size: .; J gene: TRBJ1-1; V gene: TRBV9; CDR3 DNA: TGTGCCAGCAGCGTAGACAGGGCGGACACTGAAGCTTTCTTT; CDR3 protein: CASSVDRADTEAFF
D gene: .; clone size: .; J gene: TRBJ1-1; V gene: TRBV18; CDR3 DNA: TGTGCCAGCTCAATAGACAGGAGCACTGAAGCTTTCTTT; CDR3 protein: CASSIDRSTEAFF
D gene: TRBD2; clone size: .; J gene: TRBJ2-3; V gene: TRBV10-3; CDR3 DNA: TGTGCCATCAGTGAGTTTGGTAGCGGGAGTCCCCGCACAGATACGCAGTATTTT; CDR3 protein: CAISEFGSGSPRTDTQYF